These 22 T cell receptor beta chains came from one sample sequenced in a study of blood T cells in healthy people across ages (dated by TCRdb to the mid-2010s). The library was generated by 5' RACE. The sequencing machine was an Illumina HiSeq 2500. A second PCR of roughly 7 to 12 cycles was run with a J-beta primer mix and a sample-barcoded 5' primer. TCRdb took the public reads, trimmed them with fastp at Q25, ran MiXCR for clone calling and kept in-frame beta chains. Here each entry gathers all rows of one CDR3 protein and keeps the most common genes and DNA. This sample is represented by over a million distinct CDR3 sequences; about 40% of them were singletons. Roughly 7.9% of the sample rests with the top ten. Sequencing was done on a sample of blood. Every receptor here comes from a woman aged 18-30 years in good health.

This chain connects TRBV9 to TRBJ2-3; maybe TRBD2 (7 bases). Between the trimmed V and J ends, which lost 6 bases and 4 bases, there was a span of 18 bases. The germline gives CDR1 SGDLS, CDR2 YYNGEE. This CDR3 comprises 15 residues. CDR3 nucleotides: TGTGCCAGCACAAGAAGGGGGGGAAGGGCAGATACGCAGTATTTT. It translates to CASTRRGGRADTQYF.

In its sample, this clonotype was seen a few times. The junction and the germline gene differ at one end; a read error may be behind it. The chain employs TRBV5-1 and TRBJ1-1; D is undetermined. The CDR3 extends over 13 amino acids. Germline lookup yields CDR1 SGHRS and CDR2 YFSETQ. CDR3 amino acids: CASRLDGNTEAFF. The CDR3 region has the DNA TGTGCCAGCAGGCTCGACGGAAACACTGAAGCTTTCTTT.

This sequence joins TRBV27 and TRBJ2-7, with TRBD1 matching 10 bases. Germline-derived CDR1 and CDR2 are MNHEY and SMNVEV (reference sequence). V shed 3 bases, J shed 0 bases, and the junction held 5 bases outside the gene matches. This CDR3 comprises 16 residues. The CDR3 here is CASSLLGQGTSYEQYF. The CDR3 DNA reads as TGTGCCAGCAGTTTGCTGGGACAGGGGACCTCCTACGAGCAGTACTTC.

The chain carries TRBV6-5 and TRBJ2-7; D gene unclear. The ends were cut back, 8 bases at V and 1 base at J, with 12 bases in the middle. Germline V gene sequence: CDR1 MNHEY, CDR2 SVGAGI. The CDR3 length is 13 residues. CDR3 sequence: CASSPRWSYEQYF. In DNA form, the CDR3 reads TGTGCCAGCTCCCCCCGCTGGTCCTACGAGCAGTACTTC.

This clonotype was picked up a small number of times. The chain couples TRBV27 to TRBJ1-2; 8 bases map to TRBD1. The length of the CDR3 is 18 residues. With 5 bases clipped from V and 4 bases from J, the junction kept 18 bases outside the gene matches. Germline CDR1 reads MNHEY; CDR2 reads SMNVEV (reference sequence). The DNA for the CDR3 is TGTGCCAGCAGTCCCTGGGCATTAGAACAGGGGGGTATCTATGGCTACACCTTC. Translation gives CASSPWALEQGGIYGYTF.

This clonotype has a handful of counts. The chain recombines TRBV2 with TRBJ2-5; 10 bases are a match to TRBD1. Germline values: CDR1 SNHLY, CDR2 FYNNEI. The trim removed 6 bases at V and 1 base at J, leaving 8 bases unmatched. This CDR3 comprises 16 residues. CDR3 region: CASRMGTGVFQETQYF. The CDR3 DNA is TGTGCCAGCAGGATGGGGACAGGGGTTTTCCAAGAGACCCAGTACTTC.

The chain links TRBV7-2 to TRBJ2-7; D perhaps matches TRBD2 (5 bases). CDR3 length equals 16 residues. V was pared by 3 bases and J by 1 base, with 16 bases between. In germline, CDR1 is SGHTA, CDR2 FQGNSA. The CDR3 is CASSLVRSDRSYEQYF. CDR3 sequence (DNA): TGTGCCAGCAGCTTGGTCCGTAGCGACCGTTCCTACGAGCAGTACTTC.

The rearrangement joins TRBV4-1 to TRBJ2-7; D might be TRBD2 (6 bases). Per germline, CDR1 MGHRA and CDR2 YSYEKL. Trimming left V 1 base short and J 3 bases short, with 10 bases between. The CDR3 has 14 residues. The CDR3 region has the DNA TGCGCCAGCAGCCAAGTGGGGGGAGGCTACGAGCAGTACTTC. The encoded protein is CASSQVGGGYEQYF.

This chain links TRBV11-2 with TRBJ1-6; D is uncertain. CDR3 size: 15 residues. Germline-derived CDR1 and CDR2 are SGHAT and FQNNGV. Deletions cut 1 base from V and 10 bases from J, with 14 bases between. CDR3 sequence: CASSLATLTGSPLHF. CDR3 nucleotide sequence: TGTGCCAGCAGCTTAGCGACCCTTACGGGGTCACCCCTCCACTTT.

The chain couples TRBV6-1 to TRBJ2-5, with D perhaps TRBD1 (6 bases). V lost 4 bases, J lost 5 bases, and 11 bases lay in between. The germline CDR1 and CDR2 sequences are MNHNS and SASEGT. The CDR3 sequence is 13 residues long. Here the CDR3 reads CASSAQGWETQYF. The CDR3 coding sequence is TGTGCCAGCAGTGCACAGGGTTGGGAGACCCAGTACTTC.

The J gene is TRBJ2-5, the V gene TRBV2, with TRBD2 matching 13 bases. The CDR3 consists of 15 residues. Germline CDR1 and CDR2: SNHLY and FYNNEI. The trim removed 3 bases at V and 4 bases at J, leaving 2 bases unmatched. The CDR3 protein is CASSETSGRTETQYF. In nucleotides, the CDR3 is TGTGCCAGCAGTGAGACTAGCGGGAGGACAGAGACCCAGTACTTC. The full variable domain, its missing parts supplied by reference TRBV2 and TRBJ2-5, is EPEVTQTPSHQVTQMGQEVILRCVPISNHLYFYWYRQILGQKVEFLVSFYNNEISEKSEIFDDQFSVERPDGSNFTLKIRSTKLEDSAMYFCASSETSGRTETQYFGPGTRLLVL.

This clonotype came up a few times. The CDR3 loop reads CASSLPEGGNTGELFF. The CDR3 nucleotides read TGCGCCAGCAGCTTACCAGAGGGGGGAAACACCGGGGAGCTGTTTTTT. This chain uses TRBV5-1 with TRBJ2-2; D assignment may be TRBD1 or TRBD2 (6 bases each). Germline V gene lookup returns CDR1 SGHRS and CDR2 YFSETQ. This CDR3 region has 16 residues. Trimming removed 2 bases from V and 2 bases from J, with 13 bases in between.

This clonotype was seen a few times. V gene TRBV30 combines with J gene TRBJ2-1; 12 bases match TRBD2. CDR1 is GTSNPN, CDR2 SVGIG, per germline (reference sequence). V lost 0 bases and J lost 9; bases outside the gene matches: 12. This CDR3 comprises 17 residues. For the CDR3, the DNA is TGTGCCTGGAGTGTCGCTTGGACTAGCGGGACAATCGGTGAGCAGTTCTTC. Translated: CAWSVAWTSGTIGEQFF.

The V and J genes are TRBV5-1 and TRBJ2-1, with D perhaps given as TRBD1 or TRBD2 (5 bases each). Per the germline V gene, CDR1 is SGHRS and CDR2 is YFSETQ. The CDR3 has 13 amino acids. V was trimmed by 4 bases and J by 6 bases, leaving 11 bases between them. The chain's CDR3 is CASSVPGTNEQFF. DNA for the CDR3: TGCGCCAGCAGCGTGCCGGGGACCAATGAGCAGTTCTTC. Looking up the rest from reference TRBV5-1 and TRBJ2-1 gives the full variable domain: KAGVTQTPRYLIKTRGQQVTLSCSPISGHRSVSWYQQTPGQGLQFLFEYFSETQRNKGNFPGRFSGRQFSNSRSEMNVSTLELGDSALYLCASSVPGTNEQFFGPGTRLTVL.

In its sample, this clonotype was seen a few times. The genes are TRBV5-1 and TRBJ2-5, with D perhaps matching TRBD1 or TRBD2 (5 bases each). Trimming pared 1 base from V and 1 base from J, leaving 11 bases between. The germline CDR1 and CDR2 sequences are SGHRS and YFSETQ. The CDR3 length is 15 residues. In DNA form, the CDR3 reads TGCGCCAGCAGCTTGCTCCAGGGACCCCAAGAGACCCAGTACTTC. Amino acids: CASSLLQGPQETQYF.

The gene calls are TRBV3-1 and TRBJ2-1, with 11 positions matching TRBD2. This CDR3 comprises 16 residues. The germline CDR1 and CDR2 sequences are LGHDT and YNNKEL (reference sequence). J lost 7 bases, V lost 4 bases, and 9 bases had no gene match. In DNA form, the CDR3 reads TGTGCCAGCAGCCCTACAGCTAGCGGGGGGAGTAATGAGCAGTTCTTC. Translation gives CASSPTASGGSNEQFF.

CDR3 coding DNA: TGCAGTGCTAGAGAGTCAGTCCGAACTGAAGCTTTCTTT. Its protein product is CSARESVRTEAFF. The V and J genes are TRBV20-1 and TRBJ1-1; D not certain. Trimming cost V 0 bases and J 5 bases, with 10 bases left between them. Germline V gene sequence: CDR1 DFQATT, CDR2 SNEGSKA (reference sequence). CDR3 length: 13 amino acids.

In its sample, this clonotype was seen a few times. The rearrangement uses TRBV20-1 and TRBJ1-2, with 9 bases lining up with TRBD1. The J segment lost 2 bases and the V segment lost 3 bases, leaving 4 bases of the junction unmatched. The CDR3 is 14 residues long. Germline-derived CDR1 and CDR2 are DFQATT and SNEGSKA (reference sequence). The chain's CDR3 is CSASPGTGNYGYTF. DNA for the CDR3: TGCAGTGCTAGTCCCGGGACAGGGAACTATGGCTACACCTTC.

This clonotype was observed a handful of times. V gene TRBV4-1 combines with J gene TRBJ2-3, with 9 bases that match TRBD2. This CDR3 is 18 amino acids long. V shed 3 bases, J shed 3 bases, and the junction held 13 bases outside the gene matches. Germline loops: CDR1 MGHRA, CDR2 YSYEKL. The CDR3 region has the DNA TGCGCCAGCAGCCAGTGGGTTTTAGCGGGGGAGCGGACAGATACGCAGTATTTT. Its translation: CASSQWVLAGERTDTQYF.

This clonotype was seen many times. The V and J genes are TRBV3-1 and TRBJ1-4; D is possibly TRBD1 (6 bases). Trimming cost V 4 bases and J 5 bases, with 11 bases left between them. This CDR3 has 14 residues. Per the germline V gene, CDR1 is LGHDT and CDR2 is YNNKEL (reference sequence). DNA of the CDR3: TGTGCCAGCAGCCGAAAAGGGGGAAATGAAAAACTGTTTTTT. The encoded protein is CASSRKGGNEKLFF.

V is TRBV20-1 and J is TRBJ2-1; TRBD2 agrees at 8 bases. This CDR3 contains 14 residues. CDR1 and CDR2 from the germline V gene are DFQATT and SNEGSKA (reference sequence). Trimming at V came to 4 bases and at J to 7 bases, leaving 9 bases not matched to a gene. The DNA of the CDR3 is TGCAGTGCTACCTTGATCGCGGGAGGTAATGAGCAGTTCTTC. As protein: CSATLIAGGNEQFF.

This chain connects TRBV24-1 to TRBJ2-2; 7 nucleotides align to TRBD1. The CDR3 covers 17 residues. CDR1 and CDR2 (germline): KGHDR, SFDVKD. V lost 3 bases, J lost 4 bases, and 10 bases stayed unmatched. CDR3 residues: CATSDGTERASTGELFF. CDR3 DNA: TGTGCCACCAGTGATGGGACAGAGAGAGCGAGCACCGGGGAGCTGTTTTTT.